This T cell receptor (beta chain) was captured by sequencing in a study of cytomegalovirus exposure and HLA in healthy donors (dated by TCRdb to 2017 to 2019). With respect to the entire study: According to a later analysis, the roughly 130 validation repertoires were produced on the same platform as the 666 repertoires of the first cohort. In addition to the first cohort of 666 subjects, a separate validation cohort of 120 different subjects was used. The aim of the study was to test whether cataloging public T cell receptors could identify signatures of past pathogen exposure. To predict cytomegalovirus infection status, the study combined high-throughput TCR immunosequencing, statistical association of individual TCRs with disease status, and machine learning.

As regards this clone: There is no known antigen for this receptor. One base away there is no much larger clone; base qualities are not given.

The protocol used for the library was the immunoSEQ multiplex PCR assay. The study's own analysis went as follows. A statistical classification framework was developed to diagnose cytomegalovirus status using the catalog of TCR beta chain sequences. TCRdb took over this immuneACCESS table, retaining in-frame rearrangements with V and J assigned. Such tables are incomplete; in checked studies, under half of the missing clones stem from an unresolved V gene, and the remainder is unexplained. D and trimming come from the DNA, and the V and J calls and clone size come from that table. This sample holds some 73,000 clones; 70% to 90% were observed only once. Approximately 4.2% of the sample belongs to the ten largest clones. From V the trimming removes 5 bases and from J it removes 4 bases, while the gene matches leave 5 bases of the junction unaccounted for. The CDR3, from cysteine to phenylalanine, totals 14 residues. Here the CDR3 DNA is all that survives: 42 bases in frame from base 1. According to the germline V gene, CDR1 reads SGHAT and CDR2 reads FQNNGV.

Overall study results and their limits: A total of fewer than 200 TCR beta chains were listed by the study as associated with cytomegalovirus. A later analysis lacked HLA typing for the validation cohort, so it scored co-occurrence in that cohort across all 110 or so repertoires. Cytomegalovirus status was reported to be diagnosed by the classifier with high specificity and sensitivity in both the original and validation cohorts. Most TCR sequences were observed very rarely across donors, whereas some public TCRs were present in many individuals. It was suggested by the authors that the approach could potentially be generalized to other disease states and immunological phenotypes. In vitro tests confirmed that a few of the cytomegalovirus-associated TCR beta chains recognize cytomegalovirus antigens. In a later analysis, TCRs clustered in the first cohort were found to also tend to co-occur in the roughly 130 validation repertoires, with 94% of cluster scores above 0.

The donors belonged to the validation cohort of about 120 subjects, which was separate from the 666-subject first cohort. The sequenced material came from PBMCs. This clonotype was obtained from a woman between 18 and 29 years old in good health and CMV-seropositive. Rearrangement joined TRBV11-2 to TRBJ2-7; TRBD1 agrees with 10 junctional bases. The DNA sequence follows: TGTGCCAGCAGCATCGGGACAGGGGAATACGAGCAGTACTTC. Translation gives CASSIGTGEYEQYF.